This TCR beta chain was captured in a study of shared clonotypes between healthy human individuals. Recent acute infections and vaccinations were absent in the healthy HIV-negative adult donors. Measured with immunoSEQ multiplex PCR; TCRdb has only the in-frame clones, and not every one. Of 980,000 or so clones in the sample, around 80% were seen once. CDR1 and CDR2 from the germline V gene are MNHNS and SASEGT. V lost 1 base and J 2 bases, leaving 12 bases between the germline ends. CDR3 length: 15 amino acids. Sequencing was performed on memory CD4+ T cells sorted from blood. Subset indicated: CD45RA-negative fraction. The chain uses TRBV6-1 and TRBJ2-7; tentatively, D is TRBD2 (6 bases). This clonotype originated in a young man in good health. The CDR3 reads CASSEVSAGTYEQYF. The CDR3 nucleotides are TGTGCCAGCAGTGAAGTCTCGGCGGGAACCTACGAGCAGTACTTC.